The 17 T cell receptor beta chains below come from one sample, sequenced in a study of T cells after posttransplantation cyclophosphamide. The protocol was immunoSEQ multiplex PCR, while the TCRdb copy is restricted to in-frame clones and leaves out a portion. The profile shows roughly 14,000 clones, 84% of them singletons. Control samples came 1 year after myeloablative marrow transplants with methotrexate plus calcineurin inhibitor. This material consisted of PBMCs, taken roughly 57 weeks after allogeneic stem cell transplant with calcineurin inhibitor and methotrexate. The receptor set was obtained from a male patient in his late teens or twenties who received an allogeneic stem cell transplant from a related donor, was CMV-positive, and had no GVHD. Some T cells may trace back to the graft donor.

The V and J genes are TRBV19 and TRBJ2-1; 8 bases align to TRBD2. The V gene's germline CDR1 is LNHDA and CDR2 SQIVND (reference sequence). The CDR3 is 14 residues long. V was pared by 9 bases and J by 7 bases, with 11 bases of the junction left unmatched. The CDR3 DNA reads as TGTGCCAGATCGGGACTAGTTAGTCAAAATGAGCAGTTCTTC. Its protein product is CARSGLVSQNEQFF.

The gene calls are TRBV27 and TRBJ2-7; 11 nucleotides agree with TRBD2. Germline values: CDR1 MNHEY, CDR2 SMNVEV (reference sequence). The length of the CDR3 is 17 residues. The junction had 9 bases not matched to a gene; V was cut back by 5 bases and J by 0 bases. In nucleotides, the CDR3 is TGTGCCAGCAGTCCAACCCGACTAGCGGGGCTCTCCTACGAGCAGTACTTC. As protein: CASSPTRLAGLSYEQYF.

The chain joins TRBV9 to TRBJ1-2; maybe TRBD1 (5 bases). The CDR3 runs 13 residues. The germline V gene has CDR1 SGDLS and CDR2 YYNGEE. Between the trimmed V and J ends, which lost 0 bases and 8 bases, there was a span of 11 bases. CDR3: CASSVDPDKGYTF. CDR3 nucleotides: TGTGCCAGCAGCGTAGATCCGGACAAAGGCTACACCTTC.

V usage is TRBV6-4 and J usage is TRBJ2-5, with TRBD2 as a possible D gene (5 bases). Trimming took 9 bases from V and 5 from J, leaving 16 bases between them. This CDR3 is built from 13 residues. The germline gives CDR1 MRHNA, CDR2 SNTAGT. The CDR3 sequence is CARPGLALETQYF. The CDR3 DNA is TGTGCCAGGCCGGGCCTAGCATTGGAGACCCAGTACTTC.

The sample holds one count of this clone. At one of its ends the junction is not consistent with the germline gene, which may arise from a read error. The chain recombines TRBV11-2 with TRBJ2-2; TRBD1 is a possible D gene (6 bases). The CDR3 covers 18 residues. The germline gives CDR1 SGHAT, CDR2 FQNNGV. This CDR3 is CASSHLGYGQMNSGELFF. In nucleotides, the CDR3 is TGTGCCAGCAGCCACCTGGGTTACGGACAGATGAACTCCGGGGAGCTGTTTTTT.

Concerning this clone itself: The junction does not match germline at one end; this may be a read error. The CDR3 is CASTLTTGSFYGYTF. CDR3 nucleotides: TGTGCCAGCACCTTGACGACAGGGAGTTTCTATGGCTACACCTTC. The chain carries TRBV5-4 and TRBJ1-2, with TRBD1 matching over 7 bases. The V gene's germline CDR1 is SGHNT and CDR2 YYREEE (reference sequence). CDR3 length equals 15 residues.

This clone has only one observation. The chain recombines TRBV7-2 with TRBJ2-2, with TRBD2 matching 8 bases. Losses at the gene ends were 2 bases for V and 6 bases for J; bases not matched to a gene: 8. In germline, CDR1 is SGHTA, CDR2 FQGNSA. The CDR3 loop spans 16 amino acids. The CDR3 bases are TGTGCCAGCAGCTTAAACGGGAGGGCCGGCGCCGGGGAGCTGTTTTTT. It yields the protein CASSLNGRAGAGELFF.

The chain is built from TRBV6-1 and TRBJ1-4, with unresolved D. The ends were cut back, 4 bases at V and 3 bases at J, with 15 bases in the middle. The CDR3 runs 16 residues. Germline CDR1 is MNHNS and CDR2 is SASEGT. CDR3 bases: TGTGCCAGCAGTGTAGGTGCTGGGCAGTCTAATGAAAAACTGTTTTTT. This sequence encodes CASSVGAGQSNEKLFF.

The V and J genes are TRBV9 and TRBJ1-4; D gene unclear. Germline V lookup: CDR1 SGDLS, CDR2 YYNGEE. The CDR3 length is 17 residues. V was cut by 3 bases and J by 1 base, with 16 bases left in between. This CDR3 is CASSALDRGQTNEKLFF. In nucleotides, the CDR3 is TGTGCCAGCAGCGCGTTGGACCGGGGTCAAACTAATGAAAAACTGTTTTTT.

The chain couples TRBV5-6 to TRBJ2-1; TRBD2 aligns across 7 bases. V lost 0 bases, J lost 5 bases, and 5 bases stayed unmatched. Germline-derived CDR1 and CDR2 are SGHDT and YYEEEE. This CDR3 contains 15 residues. The CDR3 is CASSLGVGGDNEQFF. DNA of the CDR3: TGTGCCAGCAGCTTGGGGGTGGGAGGGGACAATGAGCAGTTCTTC.

The chain uses TRBV4-1 and TRBJ2-5; the match to TRBD2 covers 9 bases. This CDR3 spans 14 amino acids. Germline lookup yields CDR1 MGHRA and CDR2 YSYEKL. Trimming cost V 1 base and J 3 bases; bases outside gene matches: 0. The CDR3, as DNA: TGCGCCAGCAGCCAAGGACTAGCGGAAGAGACCCAGTACTTC. It codes for CASSQGLAEETQYF.

This clone occurred once. This chain joins TRBV4-3 and TRBJ1-5, with TRBD1 matching 9 bases. The CDR3 has 15 residues. J gave up 7 bases and V 0 bases, and 4 bases lay outside the gene matches. The germline gives CDR1 LGHNA, CDR2 YSLEER. The CDR3 region has the DNA TGCGCCAGCAGCCAAGAACAGGGGGCCGGGCAGCCCCAGCATTTT. Amino acid sequence: CASSQEQGAGQPQHF.

On this clone: Relative to the germline gene, one junction end is altered; a read error may explain this. The gene calls are TRBV19 and TRBJ2-1; TRBD2 matches 12 bases. Germline loops: CDR1 LNHDA, CDR2 SQIVND (reference sequence). The CDR3 is made up of 19 amino acids. CDR3 sequence (DNA): TGTGCCAGTAGTATACCTCGCCTAGCGGGAGGGGGCTCCTACAGTGAGCAGTTCTTC. This encodes CASSIPRLAGGGSYSEQFF.

This rearrangement joins TRBV11-2 to TRBJ1-1; D gene uncertain. The germline V gene encodes CDR1 SGHAT and CDR2 FQNNGV. V shed 1 base and J shed 0 bases, with 9 bases lying between them. The CDR3 length is 15 residues. The DNA of the CDR3 is TGTGCCAGCAGCTTAGTTCAGGTTATGAACACTGAAGCTTTCTTT. Protein: CASSLVQVMNTEAFF. The entire variable domain, with the rest obtained from reference TRBV11-2 and TRBJ1-1, is as follows: EAGVAQSPRYKIIEKRQSVAFWCNPISGHATLYWYQQILGQGPKLLIQFQNNGVVDDSQLPKDRFSAERLKGVDSTLKIQPAKLEDSAVYLCASSLVQVMNTEAFFGQGTRLTVV.

V usage is TRBV27 and J usage is TRBJ1-5, with D tentatively TRBD1 (6 bases). Germline CDR1 is MNHEY and CDR2 is SMNVEV (reference sequence). CDR3 length: 14 amino acids. Trimming removed 5 bases from V and 7 bases from J, with 15 bases in between. The CDR3: CASSIRQELQPQHF. For the CDR3, the DNA is TGTGCCAGCAGTATACGACAGGAATTGCAGCCCCAGCATTTT.

The chain carries TRBV7-8 and TRBJ1-4; TRBD1 matches at 9 bases. The junction had 6 bases not matched to a gene; V was cut back by 4 bases and J by 6 bases. The germline V gene has CDR1 SGHVS and CDR2 FQNEAQ. This CDR3 contains 15 residues. CDR3: CASSSGQGEYEKLFF. In nucleotides, the CDR3 is TGTGCCAGCAGCTCGGGACAGGGAGAATATGAAAAACTGTTTTTT.

This clone is a singleton in its sample. CDR3 residues: CASTPFRGEQYF. For the CDR3, the DNA is TGTGCCAGCACCCCCTTCAGGGGCGAGCAGTACTTC. This chain connects TRBV13 to TRBJ2-5; D is perhaps TRBD1 (6 bases). The J call may be mistaken, given a closer DNA end match to TRBJ2-7. This CDR3 spans 12 amino acids. Germline V CDR1 and CDR2: PRHDT, FYEKMQ (reference sequence).